Below, 16 T cell receptor beta chains from the same sample are listed, as sequenced in a study of low-dose radiotherapy and immunotherapy resistance in tumors. TRAV- and TRBV-specific primers, spanning alpha and beta chains, primed first-strand cDNA. With a V-primer adapter and a constant-region primer, TCRs were amplified for about 22 PCR cycles. TCRdb reanalysed the reads using MiXCR and keeps one entry per CDR3 protein. Of about 13,000 distinct CDR3 sequences listed, more than 60% are singletons. The receptor source for this set is a human donor with advanced metastatic prostate, ovarian, gallbladder or colorectal cancer (not recorded which). This table probably holds off-target reads from a library built for another chain.

V is TRBV18 and J is TRBJ1-1, with D perhaps matching TRBD1 (6 bases). This CDR3 spans 12 amino acids. Germline V gene sequence: CDR1 KGHSH, CDR2 LQKENI. Trimming took off 5 bases at V and 7 bases at J, with 11 bases between the two ends. The CDR3 nucleotides are TGTGCCAGCTCAGGGACACCCTTTGAAGCTTTCTTT. This sequence encodes CASSGTPFEAFF.

This chain uses TRBV5-4 with TRBJ2-3; TRBD1 is a possible D gene (6 bases). The CDR3 runs to 14 residues. The germline V gene has CDR1 SGHNT and CDR2 YYREEE (reference sequence). V was clipped by 1 base and J by 5 bases, with 11 bases between them. CDR3 DNA sequence: TGTGCCAGCAGCTTGCAACAAGGGGGAGATACGCAGTATTTT. Residues: CASSLQQGGDTQYF.

This sequence joins TRBV11-2 and TRBJ2-2; D perhaps matches TRBD1 (6 bases). V was shortened by 3 bases and J by 5 bases, with 10 bases between the two germline ends. The CDR3 is 14 amino acids. Germline V CDR1 and CDR2: SGHAT, FQNNGV. The CDR3 here is CASSFTQGTGELFF. CDR3 in DNA: TGTGCCAGCAGCTTTACTCAGGGGACCGGGGAGCTGTTTTTT.

The J gene is TRBJ1-2, the V gene TRBV18; 7 bases are shared with TRBD1. Germline CDR1 is KGHSH and CDR2 is LQKENI. With 2 bases clipped from V and 4 bases from J, the junction kept 13 bases outside the gene matches. The CDR3 has 17 residues. The CDR3 sequence is CASSPVDRAIPTYGYTF. For the CDR3, the DNA is TGTGCCAGCTCACCAGTCGACAGGGCCATTCCAACCTATGGCTACACCTTC.

This rearrangement joins TRBV12-3 or TRBV12-4 to TRBJ1-2; D unclear. CDR3 length: 14 residues. V lost 10 bases and J lost 3, with 18 bases in between. The CDR3 DNA sequence: TGTGCCACGCGATTTTCAGCGTTTGACTATGGCTACACCTTC. Translated: CATRFSAFDYGYTF.

V is TRBV4-1 and J is TRBJ1-4; a weak D match, TRBD1 (5 bases). Germline V lookup: CDR1 MGHRA, CDR2 YSYEKL. V was pared by 4 bases and J by 11 bases, with 20 bases between. This CDR3 is 15 amino acids long. The CDR3 DNA sequence: TGCGCCAGCAGCCGCCAGGAATACACGGGGGGGAAACTGTTTTTT. Encoded protein: CASSRQEYTGGKLFF.

The chain links TRBV7-9 to TRBJ1-5; D is undetermined. The CDR3 sequence is 14 residues long. Germline values: CDR1 SEHNR, CDR2 FQNEAQ (reference sequence). Trimming shortened V by 3 bases and J by 3 bases, and 9 bases separated the two germline ends. This CDR3 reads CASSLIATNQPQHF. CDR3 DNA: TGTGCCAGCAGCTTGATTGCGACCAATCAGCCCCAGCATTTT.

This CDR3 reads CASSNGTSGSYNEQFF. CDR3 DNA sequence: TGTGCCAGCAGCAACGGGACTAGCGGATCCTACAATGAGCAGTTCTTC. The chain combines TRBV5-6 with TRBJ2-1; the match to TRBD2 covers 11 bases. The CDR3 runs to 16 residues. Trimming cost V 4 bases and J 1 base; bases outside gene matches: 4. Per germline, CDR1 SGHDT and CDR2 YYEEEE. The full variable domain, its missing parts supplied by reference TRBV5-6 and TRBJ2-1, is DAGVTQSPTHLIKTRGQQVTLRCSPKSGHDTVSWYQQALGQGPQFIFQYYEEEERQRGNFPDRFSGHQFPNYSSELNVNALLLGDSALYLCASSNGTSGSYNEQFFGPGTRLTVL.

The CDR3 nucleotides read TGCGCCAGCAGCCAAGGGGGGGGTGGCGAGCAGTACTTC. This encodes CASSQGGGGEQYF. This rearrangement joins TRBV4-1 to TRBJ2-7, with 7 bases matching TRBD2. Germline CDR1 MGHRA, CDR2 YSYEKL. The J segment lost 6 bases and the V segment lost 1 base, leaving 3 bases of the junction unmatched. CDR3 length: 13 amino acids.

The V and J genes are TRBV6-6 and TRBJ2-1; D is ambiguous. This CDR3 is built from 12 residues. V was pared by 0 bases and J by 6 bases, with 3 bases between. Per germline, CDR1 MNHNY and CDR2 SVGAGI (reference sequence). CDR3 residues: CASSYSFNEQFF. The CDR3 bases are TGTGCCAGCAGTTACTCTTTCAATGAGCAGTTCTTC.

J is TRBJ1-5 and V is TRBV4-2, with D maybe TRBD1 (5 bases). Trimming took 1 base from V and 6 from J, leaving 10 bases between them. The CDR3 extends over 14 amino acids. From germline, CDR1 is LGHNA and CDR2 YNFKEQ. CDR3: CASSQGRGTQPQHF. The CDR3 DNA reads TGTGCCAGCAGCCAAGGCCGAGGGACTCAGCCCCAGCATTTT.

This clonotype was recorded a few times. The chain is built from TRBV20-1 and TRBJ1-1, with D hard to call. There are 10 residues in the CDR3. V was shortened by 6 bases and J by 2 bases, with 4 bases between the two germline ends. CDR1 and CDR2 (germline): DFQATT, SNEGSKA (reference sequence). The CDR3 sequence is CSATNTEAFF. CDR3 in DNA: TGCAGTGCCACTAACACTGAAGCTTTCTTT.

The genes are TRBV12-3 or TRBV12-4 and TRBJ1-5; 7 bases agree with TRBD1. V was clipped by 5 bases and J by 7 bases; unmatched bases: 5. This CDR3 has 13 residues. The CDR3 sequence: CASSLTGAQPQHF. For the CDR3, the DNA is TGTGCCAGCAGTCTCACAGGGGCGCAGCCCCAGCATTTT.

The CDR3 reads CASSPGLAGGTDTQYF. CDR3 coding DNA: TGTGCCAGCAGCCCCGGACTAGCGGGGGGCACAGATACGCAGTATTTT. The rearrangement uses TRBV5-6 and TRBJ2-3; 13 positions agree with TRBD2. This CDR3 has 16 residues. CDR1 is SGHDT and CDR2 is YYEEEE in the germline V gene. Trimming took 4 bases from V and 1 from J; bases not matched to a gene: 3.

Concerning this clonotype itself: One end of the junction does not line up with germline, which may come from a read error. The V call is TRBV24-1, the J call TRBJ2-3, with D maybe TRBD2 (5 bases). There are 12 residues in the CDR3. Looked up from germline, CDR1 is KGHDR and CDR2 is SFDVKD. The CDR3 coding sequence is TGTGCCACCAGTGACACTAGGAATACGCATTATTTT. It codes for CATSDTRNTHYF.

The chain carries TRBV6-5 and TRBJ2-5, with TRBD2 identical over 7 bases. The germline V gene encodes CDR1 MNHEY and CDR2 SVGAGI. The length of the CDR3 is 15 residues. Unmatched junction bases numbered 4, after V lost 0 bases and J lost 3 bases. The CDR3 DNA reads as TGTGCCAGCAGTTACTCCGGGGGGATGAAAGAGACCCAGTACTTC. The encoded protein is CASSYSGGMKETQYF.